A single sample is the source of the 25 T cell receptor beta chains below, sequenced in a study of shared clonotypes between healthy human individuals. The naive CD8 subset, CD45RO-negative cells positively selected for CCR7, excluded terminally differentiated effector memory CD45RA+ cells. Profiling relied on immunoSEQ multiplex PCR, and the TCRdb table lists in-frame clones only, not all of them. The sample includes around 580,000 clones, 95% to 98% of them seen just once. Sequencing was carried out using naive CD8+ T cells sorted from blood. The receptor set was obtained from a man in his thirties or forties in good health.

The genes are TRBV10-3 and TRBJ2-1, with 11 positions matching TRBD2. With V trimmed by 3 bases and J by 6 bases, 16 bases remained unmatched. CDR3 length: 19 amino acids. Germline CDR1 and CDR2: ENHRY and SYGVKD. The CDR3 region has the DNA TGTGCCATCAGTGACCCTAATAAACCCGGGACTAGCGGAGGCAATGAGCAGTTCTTC. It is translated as CAISDPNKPGTSGGNEQFF.

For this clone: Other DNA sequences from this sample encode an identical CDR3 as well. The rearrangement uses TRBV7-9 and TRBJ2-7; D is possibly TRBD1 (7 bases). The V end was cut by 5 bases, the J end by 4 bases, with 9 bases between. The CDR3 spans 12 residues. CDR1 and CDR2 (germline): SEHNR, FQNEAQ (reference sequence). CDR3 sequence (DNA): TGTGCCAGCAGCCCAGGGGGGTACGAGCAGTACTTC. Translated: CASSPGGYEQYF. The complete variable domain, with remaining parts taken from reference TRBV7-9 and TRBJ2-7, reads DTGVSQNPRHKITKRGQNVTFRCDPISEHNRLYWYRQTLGQGPEFLTYFQNEAQLEKSRLLSDRFSAERPKGSFSTLEIQRTEQGDSAMYLCASSPGGYEQYFGPGTRLTVT.

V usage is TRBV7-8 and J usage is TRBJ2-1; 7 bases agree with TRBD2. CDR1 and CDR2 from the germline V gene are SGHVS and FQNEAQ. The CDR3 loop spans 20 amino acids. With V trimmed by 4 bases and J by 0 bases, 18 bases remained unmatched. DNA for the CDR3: TGTGCCAGCAGCTCCAGTATAGCGGGTGGCCCAGAAGGCTCCTACAATGAGCAGTTCTTC. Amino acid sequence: CASSSSIAGGPEGSYNEQFF.

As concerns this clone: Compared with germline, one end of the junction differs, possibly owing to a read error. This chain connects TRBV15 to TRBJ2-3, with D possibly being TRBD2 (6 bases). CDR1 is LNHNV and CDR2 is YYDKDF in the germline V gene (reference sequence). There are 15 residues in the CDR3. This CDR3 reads CATSSRAGSTDSQYF. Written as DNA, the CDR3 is TGTGCCACCAGCAGTCGAGCGGGTAGTACAGATTCGCAGTATTTT.

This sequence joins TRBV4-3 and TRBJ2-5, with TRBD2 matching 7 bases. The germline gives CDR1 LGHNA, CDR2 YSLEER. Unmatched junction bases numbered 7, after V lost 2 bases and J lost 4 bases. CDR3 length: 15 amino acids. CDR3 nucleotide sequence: TGCGCCAGCAGCCAACTAAGCGGGGTTGGAGAGACCCAGTACTTC. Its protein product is CASSQLSGVGETQYF.

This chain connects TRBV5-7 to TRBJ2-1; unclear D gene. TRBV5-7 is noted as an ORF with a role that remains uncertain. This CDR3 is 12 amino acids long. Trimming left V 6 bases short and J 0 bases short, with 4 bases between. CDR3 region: CASISSYNEQFF. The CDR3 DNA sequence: TGTGCCAGCATTAGCTCCTACAATGAGCAGTTCTTC.

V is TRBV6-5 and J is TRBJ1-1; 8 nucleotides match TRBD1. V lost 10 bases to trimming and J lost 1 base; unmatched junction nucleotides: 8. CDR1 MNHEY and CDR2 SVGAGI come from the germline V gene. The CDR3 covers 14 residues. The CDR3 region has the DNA TGTGCCACCAGCAGGACAGGGACGAACACTGAAGCTTTCTTT. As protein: CATSRTGTNTEAFF.

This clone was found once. This chain's CDR3 is CASSSGQGPYYEQYF. CDR3 DNA: TGTGCCAGCAGCTCCGGACAGGGACCCTACTACGAGCAGTACTTC. V is TRBV7-2 and J is TRBJ2-7, with TRBD1 identical over 8 bases. The junction had 8 bases not matched to a gene; V was cut back by 4 bases and J by 3 bases. CDR1 and CDR2 from the germline V gene are SGHTA and FQGNSA. There are 15 residues in the CDR3.

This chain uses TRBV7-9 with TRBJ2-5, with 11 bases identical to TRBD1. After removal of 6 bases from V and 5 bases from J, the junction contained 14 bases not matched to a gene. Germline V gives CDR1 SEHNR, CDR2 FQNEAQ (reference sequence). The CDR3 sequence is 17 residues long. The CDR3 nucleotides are TGTGCCAGCAGGAGCGGACAGGGGGCAGGATTGTGGGAGACCCAGTACTTC. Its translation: CASRSGQGAGLWETQYF. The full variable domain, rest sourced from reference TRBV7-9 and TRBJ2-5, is DTGVSQNPRHKITKRGQNVTFRCDPISEHNRLYWYRQTLGQGPEFLTYFQNEAQLEKSRLLSDRFSAERPKGSFSTLEIQRTEQGDSAMYLCASRSGQGAGLWETQYFGPGTRLLVL.

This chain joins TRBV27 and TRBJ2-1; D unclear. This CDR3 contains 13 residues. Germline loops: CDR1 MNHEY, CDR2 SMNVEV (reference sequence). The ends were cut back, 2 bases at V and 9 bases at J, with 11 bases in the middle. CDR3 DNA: TGTGCCAGCAGTTTAATTATAGCAAGTGAGCAGTTCTTC. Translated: CASSLIIASEQFF.

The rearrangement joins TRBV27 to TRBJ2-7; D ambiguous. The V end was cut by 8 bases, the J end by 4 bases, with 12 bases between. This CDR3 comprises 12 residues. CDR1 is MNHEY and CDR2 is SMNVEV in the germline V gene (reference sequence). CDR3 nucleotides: TGTGCCAGCTACTCATCTACGTACGAGCAGTACTTC. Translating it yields CASYSSTYEQYF.

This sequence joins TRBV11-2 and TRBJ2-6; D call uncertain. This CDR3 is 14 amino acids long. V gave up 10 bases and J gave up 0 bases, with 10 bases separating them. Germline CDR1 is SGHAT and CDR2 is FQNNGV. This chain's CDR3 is CATPRGSGANVLTF. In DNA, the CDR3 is TGTGCCACCCCCCGCGGCTCTGGGGCCAACGTCCTGACTTTC.

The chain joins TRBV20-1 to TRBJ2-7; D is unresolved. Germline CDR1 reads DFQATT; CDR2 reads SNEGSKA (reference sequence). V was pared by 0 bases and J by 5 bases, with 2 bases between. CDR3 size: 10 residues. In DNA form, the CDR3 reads TGCAGTGCTAGAGATGACGAGCAGTACTTC. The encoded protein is CSARDDEQYF.

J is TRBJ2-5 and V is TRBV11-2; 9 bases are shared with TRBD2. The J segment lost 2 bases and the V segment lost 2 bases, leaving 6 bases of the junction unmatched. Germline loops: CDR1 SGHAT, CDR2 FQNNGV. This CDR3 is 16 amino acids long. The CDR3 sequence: CASSLLTSGPQETQYF. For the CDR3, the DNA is TGTGCCAGCAGCTTACTGACTAGCGGACCTCAAGAGACCCAGTACTTC.

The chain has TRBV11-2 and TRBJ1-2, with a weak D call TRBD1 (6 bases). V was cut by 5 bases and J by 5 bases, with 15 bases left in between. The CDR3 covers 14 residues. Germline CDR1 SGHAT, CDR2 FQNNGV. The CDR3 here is CASSLTGSTYGYTF. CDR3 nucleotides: TGTGCCAGCAGCCTTACAGGGTCGACTTATGGCTACACCTTC.

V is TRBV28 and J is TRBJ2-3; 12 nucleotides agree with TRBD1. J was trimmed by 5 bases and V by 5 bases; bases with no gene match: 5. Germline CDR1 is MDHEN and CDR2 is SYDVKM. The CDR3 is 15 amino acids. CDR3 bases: TGTGCCAGCAGTCCGGGACAGGGGGCCATAGATACGCAGTATTTT. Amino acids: CASSPGQGAIDTQYF. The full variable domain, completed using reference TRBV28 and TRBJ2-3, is DVKVTQSSRYLVKRTGEKVFLECVQDMDHENMFWYRQDPGLGLRLIYFSYDVKMKEKGDIPEGYSVSREKKERFSLILESASTNQTSMYLCASSPGQGAIDTQYFGPGTRLTVL.

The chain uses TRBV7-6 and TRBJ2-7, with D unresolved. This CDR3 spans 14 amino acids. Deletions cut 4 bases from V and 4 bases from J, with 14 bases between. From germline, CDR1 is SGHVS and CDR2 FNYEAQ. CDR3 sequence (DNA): TGTGCCAGCAGCTCGCAACCCACGCCTTACGAGCAGTACTTC. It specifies CASSSQPTPYEQYF.

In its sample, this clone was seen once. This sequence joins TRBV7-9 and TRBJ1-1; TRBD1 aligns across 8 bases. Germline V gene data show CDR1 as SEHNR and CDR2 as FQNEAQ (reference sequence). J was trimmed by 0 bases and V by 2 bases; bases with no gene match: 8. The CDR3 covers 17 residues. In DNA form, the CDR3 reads TGTGCCAGCAGCTTACTCGGGACAGGCGCTATGAACACTGAAGCTTTCTTT. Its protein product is CASSLLGTGAMNTEAFF.

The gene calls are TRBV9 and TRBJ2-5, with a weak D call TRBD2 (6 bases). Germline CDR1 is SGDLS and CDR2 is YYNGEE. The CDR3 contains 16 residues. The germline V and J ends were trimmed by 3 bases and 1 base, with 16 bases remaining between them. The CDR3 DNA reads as TGTGCCAGCAGCGCCTTCCCTGGCGGGGCCCAAGAGACCCAGTACTTC. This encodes CASSAFPGGAQETQYF. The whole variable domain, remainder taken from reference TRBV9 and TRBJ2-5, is DSGVTQTPKHLITATGQRVTLRCSPRSGDLSVYWYQQSLDQGLQFLIQYYNGEERAKGNILERFSAQQFPDLHSELNLSSLELGDSALYFCASSAFPGGAQETQYFGPGTRLLVL.

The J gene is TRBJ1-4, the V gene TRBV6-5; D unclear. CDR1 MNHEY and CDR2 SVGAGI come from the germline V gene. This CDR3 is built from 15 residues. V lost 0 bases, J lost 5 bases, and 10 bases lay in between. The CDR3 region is CASSYSATRNEKLFF. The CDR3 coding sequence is TGTGCCAGCAGTTACTCGGCAACAAGAAATGAAAAACTGTTTTTT.

In DNA, the CDR3 is TGCAGCGTAAGACAGGGGACAGCCTACGAGCAGTACTTC. Protein product: CSVRQGTAYEQYF. The chain links TRBV29-1 to TRBJ2-7; TRBD1 matches at 8 bases. The V gene end was trimmed by 6 bases and the J gene end by 2 bases; junction bases not matched to a gene: 6. There are 13 residues in the CDR3. CDR1 and CDR2 from the germline V gene are SQVTM and ANQGSEA.

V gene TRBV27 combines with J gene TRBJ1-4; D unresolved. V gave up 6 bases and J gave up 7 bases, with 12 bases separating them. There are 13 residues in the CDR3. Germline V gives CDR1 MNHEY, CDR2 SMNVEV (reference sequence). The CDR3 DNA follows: TGTGCCAGCAGAGGTCATCGAGGTGAAAAACTGTTTTTT. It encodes CASRGHRGEKLFF.

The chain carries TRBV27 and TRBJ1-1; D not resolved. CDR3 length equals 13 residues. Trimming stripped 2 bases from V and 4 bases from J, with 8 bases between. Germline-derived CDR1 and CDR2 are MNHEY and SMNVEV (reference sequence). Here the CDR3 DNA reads TGTGCCAGCAGTTTAAGCCACAGCACTGAAGCTTTCTTT. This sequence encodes CASSLSHSTEAFF.

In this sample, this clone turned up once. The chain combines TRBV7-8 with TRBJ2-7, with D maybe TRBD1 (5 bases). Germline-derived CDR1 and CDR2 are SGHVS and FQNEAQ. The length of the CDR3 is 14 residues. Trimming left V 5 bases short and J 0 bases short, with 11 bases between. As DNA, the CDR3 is TGTGCCAGCAGCCACAGGCGGTCCTCCTACGAGCAGTACTTC. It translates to CASSHRRSSYEQYF.

The CDR3, as DNA: TGTGCCAGCAGTTACCTCGGGACACCAGAGAGCTATGGCTACACCTTC. It specifies CASSYLGTPESYGYTF. The chain recombines TRBV6-5 with TRBJ1-2; possibly TRBD1 for D (6 bases). V dropped 2 bases and J dropped 4 bases, with 17 bases sitting between them. Per the germline V gene, CDR1 is MNHEY and CDR2 is SVGAGI. The length of the CDR3 is 16 residues.